Below are 20 T cell receptor beta chains sequenced from a single sample in a study of blood T cell repertoires in COVID-19. Generated by immunoSEQ multiplex PCR, the TCRdb table keeps only in-frame clones and is missing some. The profile covers 150,000 or so clones, with around 84% appearing a single time and about 16% taken by the ten largest. Sequencing used PBMCs or T cells enriched from blood (not recorded which). Source of these receptors: a middle-aged man who had recovered from COVID-19.

The genes are TRBV6-5 and TRBJ1-5; 8 nucleotides match TRBD1. V gave up 6 bases and J gave up 6 bases; unmatched junction bases: 7. Germline V gene sequence: CDR1 MNHEY, CDR2 SVGAGI. The CDR3 length is 14 residues. This CDR3 is CASSADRGSQPQHF. CDR3 in DNA: TGTGCCAGCAGCGCCGACAGGGGAAGTCAGCCCCAGCATTTT.

The chain carries TRBV6-1 and TRBJ1-2; 8 bases fit TRBD1. This CDR3 is built from 12 residues. Germline CDR1 is MNHNS and CDR2 is SASEGT. Trimming at V came to 3 bases and at J to 7 bases, leaving 1 base not matched to a gene. The DNA of the CDR3 is TGTGCCAGCAGTGATACAGGGGGTGGCTACACCTTC. Translating gives CASSDTGGGYTF.

V and J are TRBV18 and TRBJ2-7; D is possibly TRBD1 (6 bases). There are 13 residues in the CDR3. Trimming took off 6 bases at V and 1 base at J, with 10 bases between the two ends. The germline V gene has CDR1 KGHSH and CDR2 LQKENI. The CDR3 DNA is TGTGCCAGCTCTCGGACAGAGTCCTACGAGCAGTACTTC. Translating it yields CASSRTESYEQYF.

The chain combines TRBV10-2 with TRBJ1-4; the D is unclear. The CDR3 extends over 12 amino acids. Germline-derived CDR1 and CDR2 are WSHSY and SAAADI. Trimming removed 4 bases at V and 5 bases at J, with 5 bases between. The CDR3 loop reads CASSVLNEKLFF. For the CDR3, the DNA is TGCGCCAGCAGTGTCCTCAATGAAAAACTGTTTTTT.

V is TRBV2 and J is TRBJ1-6, with a tentative D call TRBD1 (6 bases). Germline V gives CDR1 SNHLY, CDR2 FYNNEI. The CDR3 is 12 residues long. Deletions cut 11 bases from V and 5 bases from J, with 10 bases between. The CDR3 coding sequence is TGTGCCGGATCAGGGGATAATTCACCCCTCCACTTT. Protein: CAGSGDNSPLHF.

The V and J genes are TRBV9 and TRBJ1-2; 9 bases map to TRBD1. The germline gives CDR1 SGDLS, CDR2 YYNGEE. The CDR3 contains 16 residues. Germline trimming cut 4 bases from V and 6 bases from J; bases unmatched to any gene: 13. The CDR3 region is CASSLTTGGASDGYTF. CDR3 nucleotide sequence: TGTGCCAGCAGCCTCACCACAGGGGGCGCTTCGGATGGCTACACCTTC.

The rearrangement links TRBV7-9 to TRBJ1-2; 9 nucleotides agree with TRBD1. Trimming took 5 bases from V and 6 from J; bases not matched to a gene: 10. Germline-derived CDR1 and CDR2 are SEHNR and FQNEAQ (reference sequence). The CDR3 loop spans 15 amino acids. DNA for the CDR3: TGTGCCAGCAGCGGGGGCCCCGGGACAGGGAATGGCTACACCTTC. Residues: CASSGGPGTGNGYTF.

The genes are TRBV27 and TRBJ1-5, with D possibly TRBD1 on 6 matching bases. The germline V gene has CDR1 MNHEY and CDR2 SMNVEV (reference sequence). The germline V and J ends were trimmed by 8 bases and 6 bases, with 20 bases remaining between them. The CDR3 has 15 amino acids. CDR3 bases: TGTGCCAGCTCCCCTGCCAGGGGTTTGGGTCAGCCCCAGCATTTT. Encoded protein: CASSPARGLGQPQHF.

The chain links TRBV18 to TRBJ1-5, with a possible D match to TRBD1 (6 bases). V was shortened by 5 bases and J by 6 bases, with 11 bases between the two germline ends. CDR1 and CDR2 (germline): KGHSH, LQKENI. This CDR3 has 13 residues. CDR3 amino acids: CASSSTGSQPQHF. Here the CDR3 DNA reads TGTGCCAGCTCATCGACAGGCTCTCAGCCCCAGCATTTT.

The genes are TRBV6-5 and TRBJ1-2; TRBD1 is a possible D gene (5 bases). The CDR3 spans 14 residues. Looked up from germline, CDR1 is MNHEY and CDR2 is SVGAGI. The ends were cut back, 6 bases at V and 2 bases at J, with 13 bases in the middle. The CDR3 DNA reads TGTGCCAGCAGCACGACAGCGAAAAACTATGGCTACACCTTC. Translation: CASSTTAKNYGYTF.

The V call is TRBV29-1, the J call TRBJ2-3; 12 positions agree with TRBD1. With 1 base clipped from V and 2 bases from J, the junction kept 1 base outside the gene matches. CDR1 SQVTM and CDR2 ANQGSEA come from the germline V gene. The CDR3 length is 15 residues. CDR3 sequence: CSVEGGQGATDTQYF. The CDR3 DNA sequence: TGCAGCGTTGAAGGGGGACAGGGGGCCACAGATACGCAGTATTTT.

The genes are TRBV9 and TRBJ1-6; 7 nucleotides align to TRBD1. The length of the CDR3 is 15 residues. The germline gives CDR1 SGDLS, CDR2 YYNGEE. V lost 3 bases and J lost 0; bases outside the gene matches: 0. The CDR3 DNA is TGTGCCAGCAGCGCAGGGGGCTCCTATAATTCACCCCTCCACTTT. Protein product: CASSAGGSYNSPLHF. Filled out from reference TRBV9 and TRBJ1-6, the complete variable domain reads DSGVTQTPKHLITATGQRVTLRCSPRSGDLSVYWYQQSLDQGLQFLIQYYNGEERAKGNILERFSAQQFPDLHSELNLSSLELGDSALYFCASSAGGSYNSPLHFGNGTRLTVT.

The chain recombines TRBV4-2 with TRBJ2-1; D perhaps matches TRBD1 (6 bases). CDR1 is LGHNA and CDR2 is YNFKEQ in the germline V gene. Deletions cut 4 bases from V and 7 bases from J, with 8 bases between. The CDR3 sequence is 12 residues long. The CDR3 nucleotides are TGTGCCAGCAGCCTACAGGGAAATGAGCAGTTCTTC. The encoded protein is CASSLQGNEQFF.

The count of this clone is one. This chain uses TRBV10-1 with TRBJ2-4, with 7 bases matching TRBD1. CDR1 is WNHNN and CDR2 is SYGVQD in the germline V gene (reference sequence). The J segment lost 6 bases and the V segment lost 3 bases, leaving 11 bases of the junction unmatched. This CDR3 region has 16 residues. The CDR3 DNA reads as TGCGCCAGCAGTGAAACTCCCGGACAGGCAGGAAACATTCAGTACTTC. This gives the protein CASSETPGQAGNIQYF.

CDR3 coding DNA: TGCAGCGTCGGAGTCCTAAACTATGGCTACACCTTC. It codes for CSVGVLNYGYTF. The rearrangement links TRBV29-1 to TRBJ1-2; no reliable D call. CDR1 and CDR2 from the germline V gene are SQVTM and ANQGSEA. The CDR3 is 12 amino acids. Deletions cut 6 bases from V and 2 bases from J, with 10 bases between.

This clone was picked up a small number of times. This chain uses TRBV19 with TRBJ2-3; the match to TRBD1 covers 8 bases. Germline V lookup: CDR1 LNHDA, CDR2 SQIVND (reference sequence). This CDR3 comprises 15 residues. J was trimmed by 4 bases and V by 4 bases; bases with no gene match: 7. The CDR3: CASSTPGRGPDTQYF. CDR3 nucleotides: TGTGCCAGTAGTACCCCGGGCAGGGGGCCAGATACGCAGTATTTT.

This sequence joins TRBV11-2 and TRBJ2-3, with 8 bases fitting TRBD2. This CDR3 has 13 residues. Germline CDR1 reads SGHAT; CDR2 reads FQNNGV. V was clipped by 5 bases and J by 6 bases; unmatched bases: 4. As DNA, the CDR3 is TGTGCCAGCAGCCCGGGGGGGCGGGATACGCAGTATTTT. This gives the protein CASSPGGRDTQYF.

The J gene is TRBJ1-1, the V gene TRBV12-5, with 11 bases aligning to TRBD1. The ends lost 5 bases at V and 1 base at J; junction bases unmatched: 12. The V gene's germline CDR1 is LGHNT and CDR2 FRNRAP. The CDR3 runs to 18 residues. The CDR3 DNA is TGTGCTAGTGGTACCACCGGACAGGGGGCCTCTTCGAACACTGAAGCTTTCTTT. This sequence encodes CASGTTGQGASSNTEAFF. Full variable domain (missing parts from reference TRBV12-5 and TRBJ1-1): DARVTQTPRHKVTEMGQEVTMRCQPILGHNTVFWYRQTMMQGLELLAYFRNRAPLDDSGMPKDRFSAEMPDATLATLKIQPSEPRDSAVYFCASGTTGQGASSNTEAFFGQGTRLTVV.

The rearrangement joins TRBV18 to TRBJ1-1, with TRBD1 identical over 7 bases. The CDR3 is 15 amino acids. V lost 3 bases and J lost 5; bases outside the gene matches: 9. CDR1 KGHSH and CDR2 LQKENI come from the germline V gene. The CDR3 nucleotides are TGTGCCAGCTCACCCCCTGGAGGGGGCAGGACTGAAGCTTTCTTT. As protein: CASSPPGGGRTEAFF.

The V call is TRBV29-1, the J call TRBJ1-5; 7 bases are a match to TRBD1. Trimming cost V 4 bases and J 2 bases; bases outside gene matches: 5. The CDR3 runs to 14 residues. The germline V gene encodes CDR1 SQVTM and CDR2 ANQGSEA. In DNA, the CDR3 is TGCAGCGTTGGGGTAGGGGGCGGCAATCAGCCCCAGCATTTT. The encoded protein is CSVGVGGGNQPQHF.